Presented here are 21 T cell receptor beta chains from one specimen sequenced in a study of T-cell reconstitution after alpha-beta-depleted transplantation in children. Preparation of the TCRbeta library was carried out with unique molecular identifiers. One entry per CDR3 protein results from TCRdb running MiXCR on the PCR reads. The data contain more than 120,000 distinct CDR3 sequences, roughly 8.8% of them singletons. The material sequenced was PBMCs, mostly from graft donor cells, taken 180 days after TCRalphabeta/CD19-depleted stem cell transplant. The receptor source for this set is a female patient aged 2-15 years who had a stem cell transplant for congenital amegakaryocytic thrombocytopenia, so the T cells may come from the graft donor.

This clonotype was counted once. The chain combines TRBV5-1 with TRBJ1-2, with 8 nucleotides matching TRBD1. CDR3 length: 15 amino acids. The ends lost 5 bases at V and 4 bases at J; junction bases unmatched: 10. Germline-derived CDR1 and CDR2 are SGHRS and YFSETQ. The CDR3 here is CASREDRAASYGYTF. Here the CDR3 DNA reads TGCGCCAGCAGGGAGGACAGGGCCGCTAGCTATGGCTACACCTTC.

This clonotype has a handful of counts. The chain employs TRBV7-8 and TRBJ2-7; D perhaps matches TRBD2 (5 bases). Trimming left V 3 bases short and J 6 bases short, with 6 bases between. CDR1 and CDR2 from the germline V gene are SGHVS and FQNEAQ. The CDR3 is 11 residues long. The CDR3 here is CASSFEGEQYF. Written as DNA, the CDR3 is TGTGCCAGCAGCTTTGAGGGCGAGCAGTACTTC.

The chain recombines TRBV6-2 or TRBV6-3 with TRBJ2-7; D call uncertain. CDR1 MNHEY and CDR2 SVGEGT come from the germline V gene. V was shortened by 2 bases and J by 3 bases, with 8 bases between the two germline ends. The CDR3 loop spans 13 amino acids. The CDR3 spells CASSYTNIYEQYF. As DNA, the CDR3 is TGTGCCAGCAGTTACACCAACATCTACGAGCAGTACTTC.

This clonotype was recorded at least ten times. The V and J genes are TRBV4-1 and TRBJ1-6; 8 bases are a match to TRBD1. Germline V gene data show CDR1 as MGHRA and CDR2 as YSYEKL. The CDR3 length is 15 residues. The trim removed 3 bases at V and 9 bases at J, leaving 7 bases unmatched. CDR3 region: CASSHRTGLRSPLHF. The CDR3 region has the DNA TGCGCCAGCAGCCATCGGACAGGGCTTCGTTCACCCCTCCACTTT.

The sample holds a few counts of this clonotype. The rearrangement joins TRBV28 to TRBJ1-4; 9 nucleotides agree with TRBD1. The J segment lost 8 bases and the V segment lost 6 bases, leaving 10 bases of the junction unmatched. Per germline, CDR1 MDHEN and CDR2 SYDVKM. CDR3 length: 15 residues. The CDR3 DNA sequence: TGTGCCAGCAGACTCCCCGGGACAGGGACGGAAAAACTGTTTTTT. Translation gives CASRLPGTGTEKLFF.

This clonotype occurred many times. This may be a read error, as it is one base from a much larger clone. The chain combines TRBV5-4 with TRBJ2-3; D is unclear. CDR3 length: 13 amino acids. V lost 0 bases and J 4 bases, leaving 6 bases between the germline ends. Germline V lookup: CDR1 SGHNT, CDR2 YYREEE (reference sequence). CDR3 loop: CASSLEGADTQYF. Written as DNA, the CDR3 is TGTGCCAGCAGCTTGGAGGGCGCAGATACGCAGTATTTT.

The CDR3 DNA is TGTGCCAGCAGCTTAGTGGCAGTAAGCACAGATACGCAGTATTTT. This codes for CASSLVAVSTDTQYF. The rearrangement joins TRBV7-6 to TRBJ2-3, with no clear D. V was shortened by 1 base and J by 0 bases, with 8 bases between the two germline ends. CDR1 and CDR2 (germline): SGHVS, FNYEAQ. The CDR3 consists of 15 residues.

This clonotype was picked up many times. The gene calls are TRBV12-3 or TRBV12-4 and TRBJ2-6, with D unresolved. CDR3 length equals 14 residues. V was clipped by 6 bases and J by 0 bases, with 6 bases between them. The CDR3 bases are TGTGCCAGCAGGGATAGCTCTGGGGCCAACGTCCTGACTTTC. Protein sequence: CASRDSSGANVLTF.

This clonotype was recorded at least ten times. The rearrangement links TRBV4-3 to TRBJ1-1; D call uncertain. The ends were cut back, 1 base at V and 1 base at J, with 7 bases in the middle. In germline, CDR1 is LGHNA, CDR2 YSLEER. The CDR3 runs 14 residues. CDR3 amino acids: CASSQGRTNTEAFF. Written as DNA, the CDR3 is TGCGCCAGCAGCCAAGGGAGGACGAACACTGAAGCTTTCTTT.

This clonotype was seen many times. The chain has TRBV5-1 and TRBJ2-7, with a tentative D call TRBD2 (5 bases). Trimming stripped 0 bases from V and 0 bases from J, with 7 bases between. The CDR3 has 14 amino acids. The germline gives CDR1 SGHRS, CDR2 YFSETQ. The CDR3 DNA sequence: TGCGCCAGCAGCTTGGAGGAGGCCTCCTACGAGCAGTACTTC. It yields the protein CASSLEEASYEQYF.

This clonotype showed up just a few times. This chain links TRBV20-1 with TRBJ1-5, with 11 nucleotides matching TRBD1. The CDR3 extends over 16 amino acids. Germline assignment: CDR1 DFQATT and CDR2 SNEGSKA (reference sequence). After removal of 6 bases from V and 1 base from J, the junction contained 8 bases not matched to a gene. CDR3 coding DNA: TGCAGTGCAACCGGGACAGGGGGAAGGAGCAATCAGCCCCAGCATTTT. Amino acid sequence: CSATGTGGRSNQPQHF.

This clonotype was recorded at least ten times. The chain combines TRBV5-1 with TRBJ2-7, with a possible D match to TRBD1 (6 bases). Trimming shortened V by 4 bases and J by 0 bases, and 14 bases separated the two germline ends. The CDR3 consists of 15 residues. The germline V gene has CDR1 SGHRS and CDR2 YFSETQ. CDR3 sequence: CASSGRQASSYEQYF. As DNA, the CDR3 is TGCGCCAGCAGCGGACGACAGGCGAGCTCCTACGAGCAGTACTTC.

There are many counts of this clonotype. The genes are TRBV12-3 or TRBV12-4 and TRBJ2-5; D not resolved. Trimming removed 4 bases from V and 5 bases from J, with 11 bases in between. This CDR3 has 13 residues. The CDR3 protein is CASSWSIGETQYF. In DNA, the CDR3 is TGTGCCAGCAGTTGGAGTATTGGCGAGACCCAGTACTTC.

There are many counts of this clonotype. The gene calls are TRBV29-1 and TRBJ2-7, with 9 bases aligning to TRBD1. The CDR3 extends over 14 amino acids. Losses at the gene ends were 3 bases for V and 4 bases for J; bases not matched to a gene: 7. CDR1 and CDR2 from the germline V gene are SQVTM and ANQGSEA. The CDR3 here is CSVDPTGGRYEQYF. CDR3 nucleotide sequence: TGCAGCGTTGACCCTACAGGGGGCAGGTACGAGCAGTACTTC.

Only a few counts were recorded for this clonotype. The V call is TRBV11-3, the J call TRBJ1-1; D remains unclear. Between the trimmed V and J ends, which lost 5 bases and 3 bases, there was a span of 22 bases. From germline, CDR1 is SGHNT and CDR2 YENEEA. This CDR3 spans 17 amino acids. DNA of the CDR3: TGTGCCAGCAGCCCAGGCATGGGGAAAGGAAGGGACACTGAAGCTTTCTTT. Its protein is CASSPGMGKGRDTEAFF.

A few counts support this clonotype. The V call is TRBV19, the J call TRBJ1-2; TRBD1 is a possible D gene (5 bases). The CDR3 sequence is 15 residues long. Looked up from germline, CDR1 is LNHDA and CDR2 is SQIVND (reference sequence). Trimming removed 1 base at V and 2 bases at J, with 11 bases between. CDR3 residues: CASSIAPGPNYGYTF. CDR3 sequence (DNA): TGTGCCAGTAGTATAGCACCGGGACCGAACTATGGCTACACCTTC.

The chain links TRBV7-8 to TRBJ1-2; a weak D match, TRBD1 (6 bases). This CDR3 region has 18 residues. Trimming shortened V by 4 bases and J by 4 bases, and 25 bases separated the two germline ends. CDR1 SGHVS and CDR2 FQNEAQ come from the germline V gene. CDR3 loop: CASSSRPRRVQGSYGYTF. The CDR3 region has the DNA TGTGCCAGCAGCTCCCGGCCGCGTAGGGTACAGGGATCCTATGGCTACACCTTC.

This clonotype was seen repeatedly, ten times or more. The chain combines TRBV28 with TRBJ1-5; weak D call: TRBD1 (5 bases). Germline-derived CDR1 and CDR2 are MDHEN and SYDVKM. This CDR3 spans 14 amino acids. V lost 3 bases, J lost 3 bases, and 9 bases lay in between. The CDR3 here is CASSFGGYNQPQHF. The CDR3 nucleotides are TGTGCCAGCAGTTTCGGGGGGTACAATCAGCCCCAGCATTTT.

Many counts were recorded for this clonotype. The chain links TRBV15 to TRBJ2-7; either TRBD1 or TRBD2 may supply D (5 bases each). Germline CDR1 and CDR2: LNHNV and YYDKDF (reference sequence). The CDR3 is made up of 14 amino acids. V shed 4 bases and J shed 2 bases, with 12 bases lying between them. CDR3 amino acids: CATSKQGPPYEQYF. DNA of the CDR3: TGTGCCACCAGCAAGCAGGGACCCCCCTACGAGCAGTACTTC.

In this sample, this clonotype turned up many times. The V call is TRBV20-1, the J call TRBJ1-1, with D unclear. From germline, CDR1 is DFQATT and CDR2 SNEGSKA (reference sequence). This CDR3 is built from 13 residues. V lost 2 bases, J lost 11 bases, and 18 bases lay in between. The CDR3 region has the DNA TGCAGTGCTAGAAGCAGACTCCAAGGCCCGGCTTTCTTT. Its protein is CSARSRLQGPAFF.

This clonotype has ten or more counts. CDR3 sequence (DNA): TGCAGCGTACAGGGGGCTTTTGCCGCCTATTCCTACAATGAGCAGTTCTTC. It yields the protein CSVQGAFAAYSYNEQFF. The chain employs TRBV29-1 and TRBJ2-1; TRBD1 matches 9 bases. CDR3 length equals 17 residues. Germline values: CDR1 SQVTM, CDR2 ANQGSEA. V was clipped by 6 bases and J by 1 base; unmatched bases: 13.